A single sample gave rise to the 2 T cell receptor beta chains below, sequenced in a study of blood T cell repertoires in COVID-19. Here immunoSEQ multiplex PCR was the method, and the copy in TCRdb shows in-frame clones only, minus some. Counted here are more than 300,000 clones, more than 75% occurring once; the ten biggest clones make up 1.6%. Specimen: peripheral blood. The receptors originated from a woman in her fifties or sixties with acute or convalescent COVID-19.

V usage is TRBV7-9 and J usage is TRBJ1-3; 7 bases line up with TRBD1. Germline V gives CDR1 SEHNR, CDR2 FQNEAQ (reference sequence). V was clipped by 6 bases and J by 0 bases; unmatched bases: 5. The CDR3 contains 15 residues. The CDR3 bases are TGTGCCAGCAGTTCGCAGGGGGTCTCTGGAAACACCATATATTTT. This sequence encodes CASSSQGVSGNTIYF.

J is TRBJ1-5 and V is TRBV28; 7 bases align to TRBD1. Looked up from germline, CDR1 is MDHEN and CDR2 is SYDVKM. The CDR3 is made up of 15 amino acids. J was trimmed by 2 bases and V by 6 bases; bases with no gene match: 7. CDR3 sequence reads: CASRPRGRGNQPQHF. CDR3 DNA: TGTGCCAGCAGACCTAGGGGGCGCGGCAATCAGCCCCAGCATTTT.